This passage covers 28 T cell receptor beta chains from one sample sequenced in a study of blood T cell repertoires in COVID-19. TCRdb's copy holds only in-frame clones and misses some; the assay was immunoSEQ multiplex PCR. This sample has under 150,000 clones, with approximately 82% found just once. Sequencing input: peripheral blood. The receptor set was obtained from a middle-aged man with active or convalescent COVID-19.

The chain links TRBV4-1 to TRBJ2-3; D possibly corresponds to TRBD1 (6 bases). Germline loops: CDR1 MGHRA, CDR2 YSYEKL. The CDR3 is 15 amino acids. The V end was cut by 0 bases, the J end by 14 bases, with 21 bases between. Here the CDR3 DNA reads TGCGCCAGCAGCCAAGAGGGGTCACTTGGGGGCTTTAGGTATTTT. Translation: CASSQEGSLGGFRYF.

A single count supports this clone. The V gene is TRBV30, the J gene TRBJ1-1; a weak D match, TRBD1 (6 bases). The CDR3 is 12 amino acids. Germline values: CDR1 GTSNPN, CDR2 SVGIG (reference sequence). The V and J ends lost 3 bases and 10 bases respectively, with 15 bases between them. CDR3 amino acids: CAWSLKQGSAFF. DNA of the CDR3: TGTGCCTGGAGCCTCAAACAGGGATCAGCTTTCTTT. The whole variable domain, filled in from reference TRBV30 and TRBJ1-1, reads SQTIHQWPATLVQPVGSPLSLECTVEGTSNPNLYWYRQAAGRGLQLLFYSVGIGQISSEVPQNLSASRPQDRQFILSSKKLLLSDSGFYLCAWSLKQGSAFFGQGTRLTVV.

V gene TRBV9 combines with J gene TRBJ1-3, with 8 bases fitting TRBD1. V lost 0 bases, J lost 4 bases, and 9 bases stayed unmatched. The CDR3 runs 17 residues. Germline CDR1 is SGDLS and CDR2 is YYNGEE. The CDR3 DNA reads as TGTGCCAGCAGCGTAGGTTCGCAGGGGGCTTCAGGAAACACCATATATTTT. As protein: CASSVGSQGASGNTIYF.

The V call is TRBV6-5, the J call TRBJ2-3; D may be TRBD1 (6 bases). CDR1 is MNHEY, CDR2 SVGAGI, per germline. The V end was cut by 8 bases, the J end by 2 bases, with 11 bases between. The CDR3 contains 13 residues. The CDR3 reads CASWGQVTDTQYF. In DNA form, the CDR3 reads TGTGCCAGCTGGGGGCAGGTCACAGATACGCAGTATTTT.

The chain carries TRBV15 and TRBJ1-4; a possible D gene is TRBD1 (5 bases). V lost 3 bases and J 0 bases, leaving 8 bases between the germline ends. The germline CDR1 and CDR2 sequences are LNHNV and YYDKDF (reference sequence). CDR3 length: 15 residues. CDR3 nucleotide sequence: TGTGCCACCAGCAGTACAGGCACAACTAATGAAAAACTGTTTTTT. Amino acid sequence: CATSSTGTTNEKLFF.

The CDR3 DNA follows: TGTGCCAGCAGTTACCTCCGGGACACCTCTGGAAACACCATATATTTT. Amino acids: CASSYLRDTSGNTIYF. The chain has TRBV6-5 and TRBJ1-3, with D maybe TRBD1 (6 bases). Trimming stripped 2 bases from V and 0 bases from J, with 11 bases between. Looked up from germline, CDR1 is MNHEY and CDR2 is SVGAGI. The CDR3 is made up of 16 amino acids.

The chain couples TRBV3-1 (or the pseudogene TRBV3-2) to TRBJ1-1; the match to TRBD1 covers 9 bases. The trim removed 1 base at V and 1 base at J, leaving 4 bases unmatched. Germline V gene lookup returns CDR1 LGHDT and CDR2 YNNKEL (reference sequence). The CDR3 spans 16 residues. The CDR3, as DNA: TGTGCCAGCAGCCAAGTTACGGGACAGGGGAACACTGAAGCTTTCTTT. This codes for CASSQVTGQGNTEAFF.

The J gene is TRBJ2-5, the V gene TRBV3-1 (or the pseudogene TRBV3-2); 8 nucleotides agree with TRBD2. The CDR3 is made up of 17 amino acids. J lost 4 bases, V lost 3 bases, and 13 bases had no gene match. Germline loops: CDR1 LGHDT, CDR2 YNNKEL (reference sequence). CDR3 sequence (DNA): TGTGCCAGCAGCCAGGATAAAACTAGCGGCCGGGGAGAGACCCAGTACTTC. Translation: CASSQDKTSGRGETQYF.

This sequence joins TRBV19 and TRBJ1-5, with 7 bases aligning to TRBD1. Germline V gene data show CDR1 as LNHDA and CDR2 as SQIVND (reference sequence). Trimming cost V 5 bases and J 6 bases; bases outside gene matches: 4. The CDR3 runs 13 residues. CDR3 amino acids: CASSDREVQPQHF. CDR3 sequence (DNA): TGTGCCAGTAGTGACAGGGAGGTTCAGCCCCAGCATTTT.

This clone was seen just once. The V and J genes are TRBV10-2 and TRBJ2-5; perhaps TRBD1 as D (5 bases). V shed 2 bases and J shed 2 bases, with 12 bases lying between them. Germline V gene sequence: CDR1 WSHSY, CDR2 SAAADI. This CDR3 region has 15 residues. DNA of the CDR3: TGCGCCAGCAGTGAGCGGCAGGGCACTCAAGAGACCCAGTACTTC. Translated, it gives CASSERQGTQETQYF.

On this clone itself: This specimen includes other DNA sequences encoding the same CDR3. This sequence joins TRBV6-1 and TRBJ2-3; 9 bases match TRBD1. The CDR3 spans 14 residues. CDR1 and CDR2 (germline): MNHNS, SASEGT. V lost 1 base and J lost 4; bases outside the gene matches: 0. The CDR3 here is CASSEGQGADTQYF. CDR3 nucleotides: TGTGCCAGCAGTGAAGGACAGGGGGCAGATACGCAGTATTTT.

CDR3 coding DNA: TGTGCCAGCTCACACACGACAGGGGGAAACACTGAAGCTTTCTTT. It encodes CASSHTTGGNTEAFF. This chain links TRBV18 with TRBJ1-1; 9 bases agree with TRBD1. Germline CDR1 and CDR2: KGHSH and LQKENI. Germline trimming cut 4 bases from V and 2 bases from J; bases unmatched to any gene: 5. This CDR3 spans 15 amino acids.

This chain links TRBV14 with TRBJ2-7, with 7 bases fitting TRBD1. CDR1 and CDR2 (germline): SGHDN, FVKESK. V trimming: 2 bases; J trimming: 6 bases; junction bases outside the gene matches: 10. The CDR3 runs to 15 residues. The CDR3 loop is CASSQRGGQPIEQYF. The CDR3 nucleotides read TGTGCCAGCAGCCAACGTGGGGGACAGCCAATCGAGCAGTACTTC. The full variable domain, with the rest looked up from reference TRBV14 and TRBJ2-7, is EAGVTQFPSHSVIEKGQTVTLRCDPISGHDNLYWYRRVMGKEIKFLLHFVKESKQDESGMPNNRFLAERTGGTYSTLKVQPAELEDSGVYFCASSQRGGQPIEQYFGPGTRLTVT.

The chain links TRBV2 to TRBJ1-4; tentatively, D is TRBD1 (6 bases). The CDR3 extends over 14 amino acids. Trimming took 4 bases from V and 8 from J, leaving 14 bases between them. The germline gives CDR1 SNHLY, CDR2 FYNNEI. The CDR3 protein is CASSVDQGQEKLFF. The CDR3 bases are TGTGCCAGCAGTGTTGATCAGGGACAAGAAAAACTGTTTTTT.

This clone was recorded once. Written as DNA, the CDR3 is TGTGCCAGCAGCCAGGGCCTCGGAGACACCATATATTTT. Protein product: CASSQGLGDTIYF. V and J are TRBV7-3 and TRBJ1-3, with D maybe TRBD1 (5 bases). The CDR3 covers 13 residues. From germline, CDR1 is SGHTA and CDR2 FQGTGA. V lost 5 bases to trimming and J lost 8 bases, with 13 bases between them.

CDR3 coding DNA: TGTGCCAGCACCTCACCCGAACTAGCGGGGGTATCCTACGAGCAGTACTTC. This translates into CASTSPELAGVSYEQYF. This rearrangement joins TRBV9 to TRBJ2-7; 11 nucleotides agree with TRBD2. This CDR3 region has 17 residues. The trim removed 6 bases at V and 1 base at J, leaving 12 bases unmatched. CDR1 SGDLS and CDR2 YYNGEE come from the germline V gene. Looking up the rest from reference TRBV9 and TRBJ2-7 gives the full variable domain: DSGVTQTPKHLITATGQRVTLRCSPRSGDLSVYWYQQSLDQGLQFLIQYYNGEERAKGNILERFSAQQFPDLHSELNLSSLELGDSALYFCASTSPELAGVSYEQYFGPGTRLTVT.

The V gene is TRBV25-1, the J gene TRBJ2-5; D possibly corresponds to TRBD2 (5 bases). The CDR3 loop spans 15 amino acids. The V end was cut by 2 bases, the J end by 3 bases, with 13 bases between. The V gene's germline CDR1 is MGHDK and CDR2 SYGVNS. CDR3 in amino acids: CASSEHGGAKETQYF. DNA for the CDR3: TGTGCCAGCAGTGAACACGGAGGTGCTAAAGAGACCCAGTACTTC. The whole variable domain, remainder taken from reference TRBV25-1 and TRBJ2-5, is EADIYQTPRYLVIGTGKKITLECSQTMGHDKMYWYQQDPGMELHLIHYSYGVNSTEKGDLSSESTVSRIRTEHFPLTLESARPSHTSQYLCASSEHGGAKETQYFGPGTRLLVL.

This chain joins TRBV6-5 and TRBJ2-1; 10 nucleotides match TRBD1. This CDR3 comprises 15 residues. V gave up 6 bases and J gave up 7 bases; unmatched junction bases: 9. Germline lookup yields CDR1 MNHEY and CDR2 SVGAGI. The CDR3 protein is CASRGEGQGFNEQFF. The DNA of the CDR3 is TGTGCCAGCAGGGGGGAGGGACAGGGGTTTAATGAGCAGTTCTTC.

The chain carries TRBV10-3 and TRBJ2-3; 10 bases line up with TRBD2. This CDR3 contains 16 residues. The trim removed 4 bases at V and 0 bases at J, leaving 4 bases unmatched. The germline CDR1 and CDR2 sequences are ENHRY and SYGVKD. The CDR3 DNA follows: TGTGCCATCAGTGCTTCTAGCGGGGGAAGCACAGATACGCAGTATTTT. Its translation is CAISASSGGSTDTQYF.

The chain combines TRBV29-1 with TRBJ1-1; no clear D. The ends were cut back, 6 bases at V and 4 bases at J, with 18 bases in the middle. In germline, CDR1 is SQVTM, CDR2 ANQGSEA. CDR3 length equals 14 residues. The CDR3, as DNA: TGCAGCGTAGCCCCCGGTGGCGCGGGCACTGAAGCTTTCTTT. Residues: CSVAPGGAGTEAFF.

J is TRBJ2-3 and V is TRBV11-1, with D possibly matching TRBD2 (6 bases). Germline V gene data show CDR1 as SGHAT and CDR2 as FQDESV (reference sequence). This CDR3 has 16 residues. The V and J ends lost 2 bases and 3 bases respectively, with 15 bases between them. CDR3 coding DNA: TGTGCCAGCAGCTTACGGGCAGTAGGGAGGACAGATACGCAGTATTTT. Protein sequence: CASSLRAVGRTDTQYF.

This chain uses TRBV6-1 with TRBJ2-2, with 13 bases aligning to TRBD2. The CDR3 has 19 amino acids. Germline values: CDR1 MNHNS, CDR2 SASEGT. After removal of 5 bases from V and 2 bases from J, the junction contained 11 bases not matched to a gene. The CDR3, as DNA: TGTGCCAGCAGTAAAGGGGCGACTAGCGGGGGGCCTAACACCGGGGAGCTGTTTTTT. The encoded protein is CASSKGATSGGPNTGELFF.

J is TRBJ1-5 and V is TRBV28; D not resolved. The germline V gene has CDR1 MDHEN and CDR2 SYDVKM. The length of the CDR3 is 14 residues. Trimming removed 3 bases at V and 4 bases at J, with 10 bases between. CDR3 DNA sequence: TGTGCCAGCAGTTTCGGGGTGGGAAATCAGCCCCAGCATTTT. Translation gives CASSFGVGNQPQHF.

The rearrangement links TRBV7-2 to TRBJ2-7, with a possible D match to TRBD2 (7 bases). The CDR3 covers 13 residues. V shed 5 bases and J shed 11 bases, with 19 bases lying between them. Germline CDR1 reads SGHTA; CDR2 reads FQGNSA. The DNA of the CDR3 is TGTGCCAGCAGCCAAGGAGGAGGGGGGGCGGAGTACTTC. Its translation is CASSQGGGGAEYF.

This rearrangement joins TRBV4-1 to TRBJ1-5; TRBD1 is a possible D gene (5 bases). The germline V gene encodes CDR1 MGHRA and CDR2 YSYEKL. Deletions cut 0 bases from V and 4 bases from J, with 19 bases between. This CDR3 contains 18 residues. The CDR3 sequence is CASSQDRRGGVGNQPQHF. The DNA for the CDR3 is TGCGCCAGCAGCCAAGATCGAAGGGGAGGGGTGGGAAATCAGCCCCAGCATTTT.

The gene calls are TRBV28 and TRBJ2-7, with 7 bases identical to TRBD1. The CDR3 runs 15 residues. Per germline, CDR1 MDHEN and CDR2 SYDVKM. Unmatched junction bases numbered 7, after V lost 2 bases and J lost 3 bases. In nucleotides, the CDR3 is TGTGCCAGCAGTTTAACGGACAGGAATATCTACGAGCAGTACTTC. It encodes CASSLTDRNIYEQYF.

The rearrangement uses TRBV29-1 and TRBJ2-1, with D possibly matching TRBD1 (6 bases). The CDR3 is 14 residues long. The germline gives CDR1 SQVTM, CDR2 ANQGSEA. With 1 base removed from V and 9 bases from J, the gap between germline ends came to 16 bases. The CDR3 sequence is CSVEGHRVVGEQFF. The CDR3 DNA sequence: TGCAGCGTTGAAGGCCACAGGGTAGTCGGTGAGCAGTTCTTC.

The rearrangement joins TRBV3-1 (or the pseudogene TRBV3-2) to TRBJ1-3; 8 nucleotides align to TRBD1. Germline CDR1 reads LGHDT; CDR2 reads YNNKEL (reference sequence). J lost 4 bases, V lost 3 bases, and 8 bases had no gene match. This CDR3 is 16 amino acids long. In DNA, the CDR3 is TGTGCCAGCAGCCACCTGACAGGGGCATCAGGAAACACCATATATTTT. Its protein is CASSHLTGASGNTIYF.